This T cell receptor (beta chain) was sequenced during a study of beta chain features in type 1 diabetes. Study-wide results and limits: TCRB CDR3s were moderately but significantly shorter in Type 1 diabetes patients in all four CD4+ subsets. At VDJ recombination sites, type 1 diabetes patients had fewer insertions and more deleted nucleotides.

Germline V CDR1 and CDR2: ENHRY, SYGVKD. CDR3 length equals 15 residues. The V and J ends lost 3 bases and 2 bases, in that order; junction bases with no gene match: 3. A note on this clone: Its antigen is unknown.

Investigators reverse transcribed all isolated RNA, so they sequenced expressed TCRB transcripts. Profiled with immunoSEQ multiplex PCR; TCRdb holds only in-frame clones, not every one. The sample comprises hundreds of thousands of clones, roughly 13% of which are singletons, and 0.03% to 0.04% rests with the top ten. The rearrangement uses TRBV10-3 and TRBJ2-1; TRBD2 matches at 8 bases. Sequencing used naive CD4+ T cells from blood. The TCR was taken from a man aged 18 to 29 with type 1 diabetes. CDR3 sequence: CAISEAAGAYNEQFF. The CDR3 DNA sequence: TGTGCCATCAGTGAAGCAGCGGGGGCCTACAATGAGCAGTTCTTC.